A selection of T cell receptor beta chains follows, all from one sample in a study of neurological immune-mediated disorders. TCRdb re-called the 5' RACE reads with MiXCR, one entry per CDR3 protein. The sample carries 45,000 to 55,000 distinct CDR3 sequences, about 3% recorded once. The sample taken for sequencing was PBMCs. All receptors derive from a man between 35 and 55 years old with multiple sclerosis. CDR3s include the opening cysteine and the closing phenylalanine or tryptophan. A D gene is named only where the DNA matches it firmly. Size is omitted from some rows. Given values are once, few, many or a class for expanded clones.

clone_size d_call j_call v_call cdr3_aa cdr3_nt
many . TRBJ2-5 TRBV7-9 CASSFYGGGQETQYF TGTGCCAGCAGCTTCTACGGGGGCGGCCAAGAGACCCAGTACTTC
many TRBD1 TRBJ2-7 TRBV6-5 CASSYSNPGQSTYEQYF TGTGCCAGCAGTTACTCCAACCCGGGACAGTCGACCTACGAGCAGTACTTC
many . TRBJ2-3 TRBV11-2 CASSLAGRGVADTQYF TGTGCCAGCAGTCTCGCGGGAAGGGGTGTAGCAGATACGCAGTATTTT
many . TRBJ2-1 TRBV12-3/TRBV12-4 CASSPGGGQREFF TGTGCCAGCAGTCCGGGCGGGGGACAACGGGAGTTCTTC
many TRBD1 TRBJ1-1 TRBV5-1 CASSADRPNTEAFF TGCGCCAGCAGCGCGGACAGGCCAAACACTGAAGCTTTCTTT
many TRBD1 TRBJ2-7 TRBV5-1 CASAGTGGYEQYF TGCGCCAGCGCCGGGACAGGGGGCTACGAGCAGTACTTC
many . TRBJ2-7 TRBV29-1 CSVGTPYEQYF TGCAGCGTCGGGACCCCCTACGAGCAGTACTTC
many . TRBJ1-1 TRBV18 CASSPLGTPGNTEAFF TGTGCCAGCTCACCACTAGGGACCCCCGGAAACACTGAAGCTTTCTTT
few . TRBJ2-1 TRBV6-1 CASRWVDYNEQFF TGTGCCAGTAGGTGGGTGGACTACAATGAGCAGTTCTTC
many TRBD2 TRBJ2-1 TRBV2 CASGGLAYNEQFF TGTGCCAGCGGGGGACTAGCCTACAATGAGCAGTTCTTC
many TRBD1 TRBJ2-1 TRBV7-2 CASSLGQGKHNEQFF TGTGCCAGCAGCTTGGGACAGGGAAAGCACAATGAGCAGTTCTTC
many . TRBJ1-2 TRBV28 CASSLSSRYYGYTF TGTGCCAGCAGTTTATCGTCCCGATACTATGGCTACACCTTC
many . TRBJ2-2 TRBV20-1 CSATGGPGELFF TGCAGTGCTACCGGGGGCCCCGGGGAGCTGTTTTTT
many . TRBJ1-4 TRBV11-2 CASSFATVGRTANNEKLFF TGTGCCAGCAGCTTCGCCACAGTGGGAAGGACGGCCAATAATGAAAAACTGTTTTTT
many . TRBJ2-7 TRBV7-9 CASSVIPSYEQYF TGTGCCAGCAGCGTAATTCCCTCCTACGAGCAGTACTTC
. TRBD2 TRBJ2-3 TRBV7-2 CASSLGTSPDTQYF TGTGCCAGCAGCTTAGGGACTAGTCCGGATACGCAGTATTTT
many . TRBJ1-6 TRBV5-1 CASSLGQNYNSPPHF TGCGCCAGCAGCTTGGGACAGAACTATAATTCACCCCCCCACTTT
many TRBD1 TRBJ2-7 TRBV12-3/TRBV12-4 CASSLSGTGITYEQYF TGTGCCAGCAGTTTATCCGGGACAGGGATTACCTACGAGCAGTACTTC
many . TRBJ1-1 TRBV6-5 CASSKQQGNTEAFF TGTGCCAGCAGTAAACAACAGGGAAACACTGAAGCTTTCTTT
many TRBD2 TRBJ2-3 TRBV5-1 CASSLDSSGGTTDTQYF TGCGCCAGCAGCTTGGATTCCAGCGGGGGGACCACAGATACGCAGTATTTT
many . TRBJ1-5 TRBV27 CASSLTRIQPQHF TGTGCCAGCAGTTTAACTAGGATTCAGCCCCAGCATTTT
many . TRBJ2-5 TRBV5-1 CASSFGQGETQYF TGCGCCAGCAGCTTTGGGCAGGGCGAGACCCAGTACTTC
few . TRBJ2-7 TRBV5-6 CASSFTGINYEQYF TGTGCCAGCAGCTTTACAGGGATCAACTACGAGCAGTACTTC
many . TRBJ2-5 TRBV20-1 CSARRVGGAYKETQYF TGCAGTGCTAGGAGGGTGGGGGGGGCCTACAAAGAGACCCAGTACTTC
many TRBD1 TRBJ2-2 TRBV12-3/TRBV12-4 CASSYEDRGLPGELFF TGTGCCAGCAGTTATGAAGACAGGGGTCTGCCCGGGGAGCTGTTTTTT
few . TRBJ1-5 TRBV3-1 CASSHQDSNQPQNF TGTGCCAGCAGCCACCAGGATAGCAATCAGCCCCAGAATTTT
. TRBD1 TRBJ2-1 TRBV5-1 CASGTGAYNEQFF TGCGCCAGTGGGACAGGGGCTTACAATGAGCAGTTCTTC
many TRBD2 TRBJ2-3 TRBV2 CASSGSGGIGTQYF TGTGCCAGCAGTGGGTCGGGGGGGATTGGTACGCAGTATTTT
many . TRBJ2-7 TRBV5-1 CASSLAQGSYEQYF TGCGCCAGCAGCTTGGCGCAGGGGTCATACGAGCAGTACTTC